Shown below are 31 T cell receptor beta chains from a single sample sequenced in a study of blood T cell repertoires in COVID-19. Data came from immunoSEQ multiplex PCR; TCRdb stores just in-frame clones and leaves some out. The sample includes around 30,000 clones, roughly 91% of them seen just once. Sequencing used peripheral blood. The receptors derive from a man aged 70-80 years with active COVID-19.

V and J are TRBV11-2 and TRBJ2-7; a weak D match, TRBD1 (5 bases). CDR1 and CDR2 (germline): SGHAT, FQNNGV. V dropped 4 bases and J dropped 5 bases, with 21 bases sitting between them. The CDR3 is 16 residues long. The CDR3 coding sequence is TGTGCCAGCAGCTCCAATAGGTTCAGGGTCTTCCACGAGCAGTACTTC. Its protein product is CASSSNRFRVFHEQYF.

This chain connects TRBV28 to TRBJ1-2; D is uncertain. Germline CDR1 and CDR2: MDHEN and SYDVKM. The length of the CDR3 is 12 residues. The V end was cut by 6 bases, the J end by 8 bases, with 13 bases between. The CDR3 coding sequence is TGTGCCAGCAGAGCTCCCACGGTAGGCTACACCTTC. The encoded protein is CASRAPTVGYTF.

The chain links TRBV5-8 to TRBJ2-1; 11 bases agree with TRBD2. With V trimmed by 0 bases and J by 4 bases, 0 bases remained unmatched. CDR3 size: 15 residues. Germline V gene sequence: CDR1 SGHTS, CDR2 YDEGEE. In DNA, the CDR3 is TGTGCCAGCAGCTTGGGACTAGCGGGATACAATGAGCAGTTCTTC. This codes for CASSLGLAGYNEQFF.

The chain combines TRBV3-1 (or the pseudogene TRBV3-2) with TRBJ1-4; D might be TRBD1 (5 bases). Trimming took 1 base from V and 10 from J, leaving 16 bases between them. CDR1 and CDR2 (germline): LGHDT, YNNKEL (reference sequence). The CDR3 totals 15 residues. CDR3 protein: CASSQGSRAVRKLFF. Here the CDR3 DNA reads TGTGCCAGCAGCCAAGGGAGCAGGGCTGTTCGAAAACTGTTTTTT.

This chain connects TRBV30 to TRBJ2-3, with D possibly TRBD2 on 6 matching bases. This CDR3 has 11 amino acids. The V gene lost 4 bases and the J gene lost 6 bases, with 8 bases spanning the gap. Germline CDR1 is GTSNPN and CDR2 is SVGIG (reference sequence). The CDR3 DNA reads as TGTGCCTGGAATCGGGAGGATACGCAGTATTTT. This gives the protein CAWNREDTQYF.

This chain uses TRBV3-1 (or the pseudogene TRBV3-2) with TRBJ1-5; 7 bases map to TRBD1. After removal of 1 base from V and 6 bases from J, the junction contained 12 bases not matched to a gene. Germline CDR1 LGHDT, CDR2 YNNKEL (reference sequence). This CDR3 is 17 amino acids long. The CDR3 here is CASSQVYLIGGGQPQHF. Written as DNA, the CDR3 is TGTGCCAGCAGCCAAGTTTATTTGATAGGGGGCGGTCAGCCCCAGCATTTT.

The rearrangement links TRBV9 to TRBJ2-7; a possible D gene is TRBD1 (6 bases). Deletions cut 3 bases from V and 3 bases from J, with 19 bases between. The CDR3 length is 16 residues. Germline V gene data show CDR1 as SGDLS and CDR2 as YYNGEE. CDR3 nucleotides: TGTGCCAGCAGCGGATTACAGGGCACAGACTACTACGAGCAGTACTTC. It specifies CASSGLQGTDYYEQYF.

This sequence joins TRBV19 and TRBJ1-3; D might be TRBD1 (5 bases). CDR1 and CDR2 (germline): LNHDA, SQIVND (reference sequence). This CDR3 region has 12 residues. V dropped 8 bases and J dropped 1 base, with 6 bases sitting between them. Here the CDR3 DNA reads TGTGCCAGTGGGACTTCTGGAAACACCATATATTTT. Amino acids: CASGTSGNTIYF. Complete variable domain (other parts from reference TRBV19 and TRBJ1-3): DGGITQSPKYLFRKEGQNVTLSCEQNLNHDAMYWYRQDPGQGLRLIYYSQIVNDFQKGDIAEGYSVSREKKESFPLTVTSAQKNPTAFYLCASGTSGNTIYFGEGSWLTVV.

The chain employs TRBV5-5 and TRBJ1-5; 8 bases agree with TRBD1. The germline V gene encodes CDR1 SGHKS and CDR2 YYEKEE (reference sequence). The CDR3 has 15 residues. V lost 2 bases to trimming and J lost 6 bases; unmatched junction nucleotides: 7. The CDR3 loop is CASSLERQGTQPQHF. The DNA for the CDR3 is TGTGCCAGCAGCTTAGAAAGACAGGGGACTCAGCCCCAGCATTTT.

CDR3 sequence (DNA): TGTGCCAGCAGCTTACTAGCGGGTAGCTCCTACGAGCAGTACTTC. It codes for CASSLLAGSSYEQYF. The V call is TRBV7-6, the J call TRBJ2-7, with TRBD2 identical over 8 bases. The CDR3 runs to 15 residues. In germline, CDR1 is SGHVS, CDR2 FNYEAQ. V gave up 2 bases and J gave up 0 bases; unmatched junction bases: 3.

The chain employs TRBV7-8 and TRBJ2-2; 8 nucleotides align to TRBD2. The CDR3 is 20 amino acids. V lost 5 bases and J lost 4; bases outside the gene matches: 21. Germline assignment: CDR1 SGHVS and CDR2 FQNEAQ. DNA for the CDR3: TGTGCCAGCAGCATATCAGCGGTGACTAGCGTCAGCCGCGGCACCGGGGAGCTGTTTTTT. The encoded protein is CASSISAVTSVSRGTGELFF.

The J gene is TRBJ1-2, the V gene TRBV3-1 (or the pseudogene TRBV3-2); the D gene is possibly TRBD1 (6 bases). The CDR3 length is 14 residues. The V gene's germline CDR1 is LGHDT and CDR2 YNNKEL (reference sequence). Trimming left V 4 bases short and J 6 bases short, with 15 bases between. The CDR3 DNA sequence: TGTGCCAGCAGCCTCTCCTCAGGACAGAATGGCTACACCTTC. As protein: CASSLSSGQNGYTF.

V is TRBV3-1 (or the pseudogene TRBV3-2) and J is TRBJ2-5; 11 nucleotides agree with TRBD2. The CDR3 consists of 14 residues. Germline CDR1 is LGHDT and CDR2 is YNNKEL (reference sequence). Trimming removed 4 bases from V and 5 bases from J; junction bases left unmatched: 3. The CDR3 region is CASSLRLAGETQYF. In nucleotides, the CDR3 is TGTGCCAGCAGCCTTCGACTAGCGGGGGAGACCCAGTACTTC.

This rearrangement joins TRBV7-2 to TRBJ2-7, with D possibly matching TRBD1 (5 bases). V lost 5 bases, J lost 2 bases, and 13 bases lay in between. The CDR3 runs 14 residues. Germline-derived CDR1 and CDR2 are SGHTA and FQGNSA. CDR3 loop: CASSPRGSAYEQYF. CDR3 in DNA: TGTGCCAGCAGCCCTAGGGGTTCCGCCTACGAGCAGTACTTC.

The chain joins TRBV24-1 to TRBJ2-2, with 9 bases matching TRBD1. With V trimmed by 2 bases and J by 3 bases, 0 bases remained unmatched. The CDR3 sequence is 15 residues long. CDR1 is KGHDR and CDR2 is SFDVKD in the germline V gene. The CDR3 bases are TGTGCCACCAGTGATTGGGACAGGGACACCGGGGAGCTGTTTTTT. Translation: CATSDWDRDTGELFF.

This clone was seen only once. This rearrangement joins TRBV7-7 to TRBJ2-2, with TRBD2 identical over 14 bases. CDR1 and CDR2 (germline): SSHAT, FNYEAQ (reference sequence). This CDR3 is 16 amino acids long. Unmatched junction bases numbered 6, after V lost 5 bases and J lost 7 bases. CDR3: CASSPRLAGGGGELFF. The CDR3 DNA follows: TGTGCCAGCAGCCCCAGACTAGCGGGAGGGGGCGGGGAGCTGTTTTTT.

The chain uses TRBV2 and TRBJ1-1; the match to TRBD1 covers 9 bases. Trimming cost V 5 bases and J 1 base; bases outside gene matches: 5. The CDR3 extends over 15 amino acids. Germline assignment: CDR1 SNHLY and CDR2 FYNNEI. The CDR3 is CASSLQGAPNTEAFF. The CDR3 DNA reads as TGTGCCAGCAGTCTACAGGGGGCCCCGAACACTGAAGCTTTCTTT.

This clone was observed a few times. V and J are TRBV2 and TRBJ2-1; 10 bases match TRBD2. V shed 1 base, J shed 4 bases, and the junction held 7 bases outside the gene matches. The V gene's germline CDR1 is SNHLY and CDR2 FYNNEI. This CDR3 is 17 amino acids long. The CDR3 loop is CASSEGTSGGGYNEQFF. The CDR3 nucleotides read TGTGCCAGCAGTGAAGGGACTAGCGGAGGTGGGTACAATGAGCAGTTCTTC. The full variable domain, rest sourced from reference TRBV2 and TRBJ2-1, is EPEVTQTPSHQVTQMGQEVILRCVPISNHLYFYWYRQILGQKVEFLVSFYNNEISEKSEIFDDQFSVERPDGSNFTLKIRSTKLEDSAMYFCASSEGTSGGGYNEQFFGPGTRLTVL.

The V gene is TRBV19, the J gene TRBJ2-3; TRBD1 matches 9 bases. This CDR3 contains 15 residues. Looked up from germline, CDR1 is LNHDA and CDR2 is SQIVND (reference sequence). V gave up 6 bases and J gave up 3 bases; unmatched junction bases: 7. CDR3 region: CASRGLGQGTDTQYF. As DNA, the CDR3 is TGTGCCAGTAGGGGATTGGGACAGGGTACAGATACGCAGTATTTT.

The V call is TRBV6-2 or TRBV6-3, the J call TRBJ1-1; the match to TRBD1 covers 10 bases. The CDR3 is made up of 14 amino acids. CDR1 MNHEY and CDR2 SVGEGT come from the germline V gene. The V and J ends lost 4 bases and 8 bases, in that order; junction bases with no gene match: 7. In DNA, the CDR3 is TGTGCCAGCAGTTCCCATGGACAGGGGGGCGAAGCTTTCTTT. This translates into CASSSHGQGGEAFF.

The chain joins TRBV28 to TRBJ1-5; D might be TRBD1 (6 bases). Trimming took 6 bases from V and 3 from J, leaving 12 bases between them. CDR1 is MDHEN and CDR2 is SYDVKM in the germline V gene. The CDR3 has 14 amino acids. Written as DNA, the CDR3 is TGTGCCAGCAGGACGGACAGCTACAATCAGCCCCAGCATTTT. It specifies CASRTDSYNQPQHF.

The genes are TRBV19 and TRBJ1-4, with 9 positions matching TRBD1. The V gene's germline CDR1 is LNHDA and CDR2 SQIVND (reference sequence). V lost 5 bases to trimming and J lost 3 bases; unmatched junction nucleotides: 4. The CDR3 sequence is 15 residues long. The CDR3 DNA is TGTGCCAGTAGTCGCCGGGACAGGGCTAATGAAAAACTGTTTTTT. Its protein is CASSRRDRANEKLFF.

V is TRBV28 and J is TRBJ1-2; maybe TRBD1 (5 bases). The V end was cut by 3 bases, the J end by 4 bases, with 12 bases between. The CDR3 sequence is 14 residues long. CDR1 is MDHEN and CDR2 is SYDVKM in the germline V gene. The CDR3 nucleotides read TGTGCCAGCAGTTTGGCGCAGGGCCGCTATGGCTACACCTTC. This gives the protein CASSLAQGRYGYTF.

This chain uses TRBV28 with TRBJ1-2; 7 bases line up with TRBD1. Germline V lookup: CDR1 MDHEN, CDR2 SYDVKM. Germline trimming cut 5 bases from V and 4 bases from J; bases unmatched to any gene: 10. The CDR3 extends over 15 amino acids. As DNA, the CDR3 is TGTGCCAGCAGTAGACTCGGGACAGAAGGCTATGGCTACACCTTC. Translating it yields CASSRLGTEGYGYTF.

This chain joins TRBV5-1 and TRBJ2-3; 9 bases map to TRBD1. The CDR3 totals 14 residues. The V gene's germline CDR1 is SGHRS and CDR2 YFSETQ. With 1 base clipped from V and 4 bases from J, the junction kept 1 base outside the gene matches. CDR3 sequence (DNA): TGCGCCAGCAGCTTGACAGGGGGCTCAGATACGCAGTATTTT. Its protein is CASSLTGGSDTQYF.

The chain carries TRBV7-9 and TRBJ2-5, with 7 bases matching TRBD2. This CDR3 has 16 amino acids. V trimming: 5 bases; J trimming: 9 bases; junction bases outside the gene matches: 18. Germline CDR1 reads SEHNR; CDR2 reads FQNEAQ (reference sequence). CDR3 in amino acids: CASSATDGTKFLSQYF. DNA of the CDR3: TGTGCCAGCAGCGCCACCGACGGGACTAAGTTCTTGTCCCAGTACTTC.

The chain recombines TRBV5-4 with TRBJ2-6; D possibly corresponds to TRBD1 (6 bases). Trimming took off 3 bases at V and 2 bases at J, with 18 bases between the two ends. Germline V CDR1 and CDR2: SGHNT, YYREEE (reference sequence). The CDR3 has 18 amino acids. CDR3 sequence: CASSSITGSITGANVLTF. The DNA for the CDR3 is TGTGCCAGCAGCTCAATTACAGGGTCCATAACTGGGGCCAACGTCCTGACTTTC.

This clone was recorded a few times. V gene TRBV4-2 combines with J gene TRBJ2-3; TRBD2 aligns across 11 bases. The J segment lost 3 bases and the V segment lost 3 bases, leaving 5 bases of the junction unmatched. This CDR3 spans 16 amino acids. Germline CDR1 and CDR2: LGHNA and YNFKEQ. The CDR3 sequence: CASSQGTSGQTDTQYF. For the CDR3, the DNA is TGTGCCAGCAGCCAGGGGACTAGCGGACAAACAGATACGCAGTATTTT.

This clone was detected once. V gene TRBV5-1 combines with J gene TRBJ2-2, with TRBD1 matching 8 bases. The V gene's germline CDR1 is SGHRS and CDR2 YFSETQ. CDR3 length: 15 amino acids. Trimming took 3 bases from V and 5 from J; bases not matched to a gene: 6. The CDR3 reads CASSSRQGSTGELFF. CDR3 in DNA: TGCGCCAGCAGCTCCCGACAGGGGTCGACCGGGGAGCTGTTTTTT.

The chain recombines TRBV5-1 with TRBJ2-5; 12 bases fit TRBD1. The CDR3 covers 15 residues. Germline CDR1 SGHRS, CDR2 YFSETQ. Germline trimming cut 4 bases from V and 5 bases from J; bases unmatched to any gene: 6. The CDR3 bases are TGCGCCAGCAGCCCGGGGACAGGGGGCGGGGAGACCCAGTACTTC. It translates to CASSPGTGGGETQYF.

The chain is built from TRBV2 and TRBJ1-1, with TRBD1 identical over 8 bases. This CDR3 is built from 14 residues. V lost 4 bases and J lost 5; bases outside the gene matches: 6. Germline CDR1 reads SNHLY; CDR2 reads FYNNEI. CDR3 bases: TGTGCCAGCAGTGGCACAGGGGGAGGGACTGAAGCTTTCTTT. It specifies CASSGTGGGTEAFF.